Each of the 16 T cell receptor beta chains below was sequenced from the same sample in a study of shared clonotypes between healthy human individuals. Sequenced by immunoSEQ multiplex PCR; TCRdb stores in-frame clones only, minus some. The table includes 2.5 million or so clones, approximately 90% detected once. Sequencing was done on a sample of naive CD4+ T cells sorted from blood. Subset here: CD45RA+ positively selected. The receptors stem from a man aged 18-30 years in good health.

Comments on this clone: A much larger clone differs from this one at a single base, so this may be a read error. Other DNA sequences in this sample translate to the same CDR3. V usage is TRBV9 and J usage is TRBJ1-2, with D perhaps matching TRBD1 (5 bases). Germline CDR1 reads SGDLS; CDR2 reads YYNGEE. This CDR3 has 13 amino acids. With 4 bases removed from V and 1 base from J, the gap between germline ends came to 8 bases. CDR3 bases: TGTGCCAGCAGCCCAGACAGTAACTATGGCTACACCTTC. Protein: CASSPDSNYGYTF.

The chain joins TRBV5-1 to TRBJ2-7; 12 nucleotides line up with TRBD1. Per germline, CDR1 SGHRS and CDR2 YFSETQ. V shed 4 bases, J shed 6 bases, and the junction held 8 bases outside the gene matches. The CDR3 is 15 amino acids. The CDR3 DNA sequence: TGCGCCAGCAGCGCCACCGGGACAGGGGGCGGCGAGCAGTACTTC. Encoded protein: CASSATGTGGGEQYF. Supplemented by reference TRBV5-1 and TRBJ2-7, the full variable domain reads KAGVTQTPRYLIKTRGQQVTLSCSPISGHRSVSWYQQTPGQGLQFLFEYFSETQRNKGNFPGRFSGRQFSNSRSEMNVSTLELGDSALYLCASSATGTGGGEQYFGPGTRLTVT.

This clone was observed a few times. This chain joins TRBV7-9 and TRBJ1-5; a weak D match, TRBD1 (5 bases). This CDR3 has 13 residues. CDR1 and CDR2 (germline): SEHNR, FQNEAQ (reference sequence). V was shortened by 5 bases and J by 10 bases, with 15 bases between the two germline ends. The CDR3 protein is CASSVTAGTPQHF. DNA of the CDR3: TGTGCCAGCAGCGTCACGGCAGGGACCCCCCAGCATTTT.

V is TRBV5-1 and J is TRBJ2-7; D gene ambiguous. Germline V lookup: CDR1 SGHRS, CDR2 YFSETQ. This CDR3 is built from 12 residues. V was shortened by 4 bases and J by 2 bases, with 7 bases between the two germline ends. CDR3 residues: CASSSAAYEQYF. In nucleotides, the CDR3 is TGCGCCAGCAGCAGTGCCGCCTACGAGCAGTACTTC.

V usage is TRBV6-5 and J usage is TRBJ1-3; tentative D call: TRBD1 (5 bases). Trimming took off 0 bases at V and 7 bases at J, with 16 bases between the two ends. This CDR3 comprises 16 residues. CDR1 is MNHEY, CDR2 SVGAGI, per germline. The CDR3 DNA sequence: TGTGCCAGCAGTTACTCGGGACCTTGGAGTCTGAACACCATATATTTT. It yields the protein CASSYSGPWSLNTIYF.

CDR3 sequence (DNA): TGCAGCGTTGCTCAGGGGGCGACTGAAGCTTTCTTT. The encoded protein is CSVAQGATEAFF. The chain joins TRBV29-1 to TRBJ1-1, with TRBD1 matching 8 bases. The CDR3 length is 12 residues. From germline, CDR1 is SQVTM and CDR2 ANQGSEA. V lost 4 bases and J lost 5; bases outside the gene matches: 3.

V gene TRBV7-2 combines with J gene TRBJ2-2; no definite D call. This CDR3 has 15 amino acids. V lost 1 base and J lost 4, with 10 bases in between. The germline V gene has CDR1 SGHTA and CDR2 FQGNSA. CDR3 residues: CASSLVARSTGELFF. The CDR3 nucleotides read TGTGCCAGCAGCTTAGTGGCTAGGAGCACCGGGGAGCTGTTTTTT.

CDR3 DNA sequence: TGTGCCAGTAGTATCGGCCAGGGGGCAAACACAGATACGCAGTATTTT. Its protein is CASSIGQGANTDTQYF. This chain links TRBV19 with TRBJ2-3; 8 bases agree with TRBD1. There are 16 residues in the CDR3. The junction had 7 bases not matched to a gene; V was cut back by 3 bases and J by 2 bases. CDR1 and CDR2 from the germline V gene are LNHDA and SQIVND (reference sequence).

The DNA of the CDR3 is TGTGCCAGCTCACCACCGAGACAGGTGTACGAGCAGTACTTC. Amino acid sequence: CASSPPRQVYEQYF. The rearrangement joins TRBV18 to TRBJ2-7, with D perhaps matching TRBD1 (6 bases). The V gene lost 0 bases and the J gene lost 4 bases, with 10 bases spanning the gap. Germline CDR1 reads KGHSH; CDR2 reads LQKENI. CDR3 length: 14 residues.

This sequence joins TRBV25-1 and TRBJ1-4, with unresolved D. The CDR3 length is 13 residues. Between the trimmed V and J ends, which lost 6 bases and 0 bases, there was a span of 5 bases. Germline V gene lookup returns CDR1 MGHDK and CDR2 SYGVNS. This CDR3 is CASRAATNEKLFF. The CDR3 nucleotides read TGTGCCAGCAGAGCGGCAACTAATGAAAAACTGTTTTTT.

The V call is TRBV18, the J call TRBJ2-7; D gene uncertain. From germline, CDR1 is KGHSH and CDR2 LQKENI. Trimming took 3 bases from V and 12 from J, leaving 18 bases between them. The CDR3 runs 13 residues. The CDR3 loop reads CASSPESARVGYF. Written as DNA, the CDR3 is TGTGCCAGCTCACCCGAATCAGCCCGCGTTGGGTACTTC.

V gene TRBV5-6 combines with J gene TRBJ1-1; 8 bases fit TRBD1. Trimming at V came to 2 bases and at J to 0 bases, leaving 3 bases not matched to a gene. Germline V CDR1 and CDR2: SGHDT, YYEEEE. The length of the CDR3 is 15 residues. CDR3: CASSFGTGLNTEAFF. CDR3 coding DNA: TGTGCCAGCAGCTTTGGGACAGGCCTGAACACTGAAGCTTTCTTT.

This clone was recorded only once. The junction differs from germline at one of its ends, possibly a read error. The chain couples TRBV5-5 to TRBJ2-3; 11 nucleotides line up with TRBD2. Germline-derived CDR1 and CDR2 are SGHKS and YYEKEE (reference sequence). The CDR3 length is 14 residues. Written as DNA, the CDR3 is TGTGCCAGCAGTTTGGGACTAGCGGCAGATACGCAGTATTTT. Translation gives CASSLGLAADTQYF.

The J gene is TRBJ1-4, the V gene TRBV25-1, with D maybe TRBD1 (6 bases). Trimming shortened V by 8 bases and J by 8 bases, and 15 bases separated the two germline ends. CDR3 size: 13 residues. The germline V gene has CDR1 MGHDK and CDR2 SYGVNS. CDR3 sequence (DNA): TGTGCCAGCCTCGGGGGGCCCCGGGAAAAACTGTTTTTT. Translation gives CASLGGPREKLFF.

The CDR3 loop reads CASGLGTSGGRYEQYF. The CDR3 DNA sequence: TGTGCTAGTGGTTTGGGAACTAGCGGGGGTCGATACGAGCAGTACTTC. The V gene is TRBV12-5, the J gene TRBJ2-7, with 11 positions matching TRBD2. The CDR3 contains 16 residues. V shed 1 base and J 4 bases; nucleotides not matched to a gene: 6. CDR1 and CDR2 from the germline V gene are LGHNT and FRNRAP.

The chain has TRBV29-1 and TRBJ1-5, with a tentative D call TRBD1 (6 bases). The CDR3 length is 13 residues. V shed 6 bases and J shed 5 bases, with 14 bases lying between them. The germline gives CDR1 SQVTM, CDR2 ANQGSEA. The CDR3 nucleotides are TGCAGCGTGCTCCCGGGGGGCGATCAGCCCCAGCATTTT. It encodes CSVLPGGDQPQHF.